Listed below are T cell receptor beta chains from one sample, sequenced in a study of identical twins. TCRdb fed the 5' RACE reads into MiXCR, producing one record per CDR3 protein. The table shows some 570,000 distinct CDR3 sequences, with around 20% occurring only once. A further study also used this sample, focusing on yellow fever vaccine responses in identical twins.

Sequencing input: CD4+ T cells sorted from blood. These TCRs come from a woman aged 18-29 years in good health. CDR3s include the opening cysteine and the closing phenylalanine or tryptophan. D genes are given only for firm matches. Clone size appears in some rows only: once, few, many, or a class for an expanded clone.

D gene: NA; J gene: TRBJ2-2; V gene: TRBV12-5; clone size: NA; CDR3 protein: CASGPYTGELFF; CDR3 DNA: TGTGCTAGTGGTCCCTACACCGGGGAGCTGTTTTTT
D gene: NA; J gene: TRBJ1-4; V gene: TRBV18; clone size: NA; CDR3 protein: CASSPPGSNEKLFF; CDR3 DNA: TGTGCCAGCTCACCGCCAGGGTCTAATGAAAAACTGTTTTTT
D gene: TRBD2; J gene: TRBJ2-2; V gene: TRBV24-1; clone size: NA; CDR3 protein: CATGKSGSAANTGELFF; CDR3 DNA: TGTGCCACCGGAAAGAGCGGGAGTGCCGCGAACACCGGGGAGCTGTTTTTT
D gene: TRBD2; J gene: TRBJ2-2; V gene: TRBV18; clone size: NA; CDR3 protein: CASSPVGGKLSDTGELFF; CDR3 DNA: TGTGCCAGCTCACCAGTCGGGGGGAAGTTATCGGACACCGGGGAGCTGTTTTTT
D gene: TRBD1; J gene: TRBJ1-1; V gene: TRBV28; clone size: NA; CDR3 protein: CASRPGGRHTEAFF; CDR3 DNA: TGTGCCAGCAGACCAGGGGGAAGACACACTGAAGCTTTCTTT
D gene: NA; J gene: TRBJ1-1; V gene: TRBV27; clone size: NA; CDR3 protein: CASSLYGSREAFF; CDR3 DNA: TGTGCCAGCAGTTTATACGGGTCTAGAGAAGCTTTCTTT
D gene: NA; J gene: TRBJ2-1; V gene: TRBV15; clone size: few; CDR3 protein: CATSRERVGSYNEQFF; CDR3 DNA: TGTGCCACCAGCAGAGAGCGGGTGGGCTCCTACAATGAGCAGTTCTTC
D gene: NA; J gene: TRBJ2-7; V gene: TRBV5-1; clone size: many; CDR3 protein: CASSLGSGAYEQYF; CDR3 DNA: TGCGCCAGCAGCTTGGGTAGCGGAGCTTACGAGCAGTACTTC
D gene: NA; J gene: TRBJ2-1; V gene: TRBV6-4; clone size: few; CDR3 protein: CASSDSSVGGRQFF; CDR3 DNA: TGTGCCAGCAGTGACTCGAGCGTGGGGGGGCGCCAGTTCTTC
D gene: NA; J gene: TRBJ2-4; V gene: TRBV3-1; clone size: many; CDR3 protein: CASSQQGGDIQYF; CDR3 DNA: TGTGCCAGCAGCCAGCAGGGAGGAGACATTCAGTACTTC
D gene: TRBD1; J gene: TRBJ2-5; V gene: TRBV24-1; clone size: few; CDR3 protein: CATSDLKRQGYQETQYF; CDR3 DNA: TGTGCCACCAGTGATTTGAAGAGACAGGGGTACCAAGAGACCCAGTACTTC
D gene: NA; J gene: TRBJ1-6; V gene: TRBV27; clone size: few; CDR3 protein: CASSPSGTYNSPLHF; CDR3 DNA: TGTGCCAGCAGTCCCTCGGGGACCTATAATTCACCCCTCCACTTT
D gene: TRBD1; J gene: TRBJ1-1; V gene: TRBV5-1; clone size: NA; CDR3 protein: CASRDGTGGLLGAFF; CDR3 DNA: TGCGCCAGCAGAGACGGGACAGGGGGCCTGCTTGGGGCTTTCTTT
D gene: TRBD1; J gene: TRBJ2-5; V gene: TRBV14; clone size: few; CDR3 protein: CASSQIKGQGTETQYF; CDR3 DNA: TGTGCCAGCAGCCAGATAAAGGGACAGGGAACAGAGACCCAGTACTTC
D gene: NA; J gene: TRBJ2-3; V gene: TRBV11-2; clone size: NA; CDR3 protein: CASRPTSSTDTQYF; CDR3 DNA: TGTGCCAGCAGGCCCACCTCGAGCACAGATACGCAGTATTTT
D gene: NA; J gene: TRBJ2-2; V gene: TRBV29-1; clone size: few; CDR3 protein: CSVGGRRNTGELFF; CDR3 DNA: TGCAGCGTTGGTGGGCGGAGGAACACCGGGGAGCTGTTTTTT
D gene: NA; J gene: TRBJ2-1; V gene: TRBV6-5; clone size: few; CDR3 protein: CASSYKGNEQFF; CDR3 DNA: TGTGCCAGCAGTTACAAGGGCAATGAGCAGTTCTTC